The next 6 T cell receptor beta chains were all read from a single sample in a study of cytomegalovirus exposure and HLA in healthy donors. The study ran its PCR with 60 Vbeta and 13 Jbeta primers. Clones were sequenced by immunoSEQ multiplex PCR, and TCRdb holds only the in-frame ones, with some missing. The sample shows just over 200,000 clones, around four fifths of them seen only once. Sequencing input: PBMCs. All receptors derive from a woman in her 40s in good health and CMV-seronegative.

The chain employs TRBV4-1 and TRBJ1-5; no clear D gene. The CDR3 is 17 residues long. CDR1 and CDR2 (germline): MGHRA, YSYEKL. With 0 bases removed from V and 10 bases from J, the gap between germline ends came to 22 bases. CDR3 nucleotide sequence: TGCGCCAGCAGCCAAGATCAGTCGTTGGGCACGATCCCCCCCCAGCATTTT. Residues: CASSQDQSLGTIPPQHF.

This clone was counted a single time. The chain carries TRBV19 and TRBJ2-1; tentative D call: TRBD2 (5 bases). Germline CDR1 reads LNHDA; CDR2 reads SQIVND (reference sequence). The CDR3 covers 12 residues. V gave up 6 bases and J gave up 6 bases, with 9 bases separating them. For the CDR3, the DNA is TGTGCCAGTAGCTCCCGGGGCAATGAGCAGTTCTTC. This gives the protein CASSSRGNEQFF.

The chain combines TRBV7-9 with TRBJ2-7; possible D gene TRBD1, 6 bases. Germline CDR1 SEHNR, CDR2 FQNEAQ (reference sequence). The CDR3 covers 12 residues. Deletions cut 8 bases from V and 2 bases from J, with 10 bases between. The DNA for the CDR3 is TGTGCCAGCCGCCGGGACACCTACGAGCAGTACTTC. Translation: CASRRDTYEQYF.

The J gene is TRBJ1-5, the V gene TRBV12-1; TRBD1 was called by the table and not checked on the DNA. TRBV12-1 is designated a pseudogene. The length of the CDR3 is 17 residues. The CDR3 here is CASSFAGDRGSNQPQHF. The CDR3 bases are TGTGCCAGCAGCTTTGCGGGGGACAGGGGTAGCAATCAGCCCCAGCATTTT.

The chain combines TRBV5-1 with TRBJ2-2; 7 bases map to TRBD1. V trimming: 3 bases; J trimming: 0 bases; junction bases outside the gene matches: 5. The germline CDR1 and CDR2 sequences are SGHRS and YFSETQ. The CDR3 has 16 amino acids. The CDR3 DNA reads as TGCGCCAGCAGCTCGGGACAGACCACGAACACCGGGGAGCTGTTTTTT. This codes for CASSSGQTTNTGELFF.

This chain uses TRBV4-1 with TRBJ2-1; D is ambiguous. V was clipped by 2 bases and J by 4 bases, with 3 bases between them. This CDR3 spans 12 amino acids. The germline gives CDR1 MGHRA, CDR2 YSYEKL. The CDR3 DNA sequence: TGCGCCAGCAGCCAATCTTACAATGAGCAGTTCTTC. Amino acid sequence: CASSQSYNEQFF.